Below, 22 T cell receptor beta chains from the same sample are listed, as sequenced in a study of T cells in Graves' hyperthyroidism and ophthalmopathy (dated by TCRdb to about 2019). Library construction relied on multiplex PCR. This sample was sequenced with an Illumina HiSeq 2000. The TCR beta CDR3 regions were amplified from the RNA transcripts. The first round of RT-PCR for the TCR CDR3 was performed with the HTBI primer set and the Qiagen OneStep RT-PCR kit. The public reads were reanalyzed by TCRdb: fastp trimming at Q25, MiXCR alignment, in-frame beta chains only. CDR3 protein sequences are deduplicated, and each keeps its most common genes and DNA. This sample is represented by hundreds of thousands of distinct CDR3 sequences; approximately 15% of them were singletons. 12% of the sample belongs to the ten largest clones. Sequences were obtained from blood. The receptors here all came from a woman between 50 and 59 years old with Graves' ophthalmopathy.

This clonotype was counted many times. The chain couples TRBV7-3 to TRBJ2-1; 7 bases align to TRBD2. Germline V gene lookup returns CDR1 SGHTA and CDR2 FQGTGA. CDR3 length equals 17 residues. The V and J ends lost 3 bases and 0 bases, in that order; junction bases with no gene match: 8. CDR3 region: CASSFHGLGSSYNEQFF. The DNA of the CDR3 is TGTGCCAGCAGCTTCCACGGACTAGGTAGCTCCTACAATGAGCAGTTCTTC.

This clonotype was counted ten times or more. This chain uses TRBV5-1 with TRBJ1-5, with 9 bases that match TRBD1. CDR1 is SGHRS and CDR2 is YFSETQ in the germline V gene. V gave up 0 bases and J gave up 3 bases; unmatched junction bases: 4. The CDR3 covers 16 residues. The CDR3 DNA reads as TGCGCCAGCAGCTTGGGGACAGGGGTATTCAATCAGCCCCAGCATTTT. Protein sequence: CASSLGTGVFNQPQHF.

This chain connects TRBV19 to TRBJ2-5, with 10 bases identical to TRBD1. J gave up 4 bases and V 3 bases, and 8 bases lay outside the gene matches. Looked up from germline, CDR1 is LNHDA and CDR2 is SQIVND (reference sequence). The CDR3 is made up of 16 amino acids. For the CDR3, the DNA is TGTGCCAGTAGTATGCCCCGGACAGGGGGGATAGAGACCCAGTACTTC. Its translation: CASSMPRTGGIETQYF.

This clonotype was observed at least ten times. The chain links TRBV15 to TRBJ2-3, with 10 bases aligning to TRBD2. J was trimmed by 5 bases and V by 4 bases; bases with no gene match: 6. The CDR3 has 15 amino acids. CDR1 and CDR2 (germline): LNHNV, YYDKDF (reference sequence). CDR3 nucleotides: TGTGCCACCAGCATTCGCGGGACTAGCGAAGATACGCAGTATTTT. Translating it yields CATSIRGTSEDTQYF.

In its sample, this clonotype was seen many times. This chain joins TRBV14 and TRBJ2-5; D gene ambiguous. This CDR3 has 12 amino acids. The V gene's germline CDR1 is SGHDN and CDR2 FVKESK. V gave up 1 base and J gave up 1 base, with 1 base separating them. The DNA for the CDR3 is TGTGCCAGCAGCCAAGCCCAAGAGACCCAGTACTTC. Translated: CASSQAQETQYF.

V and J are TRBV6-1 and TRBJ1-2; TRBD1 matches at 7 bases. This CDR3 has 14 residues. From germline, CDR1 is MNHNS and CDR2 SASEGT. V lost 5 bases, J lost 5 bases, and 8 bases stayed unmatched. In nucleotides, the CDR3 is TGTGCCAGCAGTCGGGACAGTAACAGATATGGCTACACCTTC. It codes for CASSRDSNRYGYTF.

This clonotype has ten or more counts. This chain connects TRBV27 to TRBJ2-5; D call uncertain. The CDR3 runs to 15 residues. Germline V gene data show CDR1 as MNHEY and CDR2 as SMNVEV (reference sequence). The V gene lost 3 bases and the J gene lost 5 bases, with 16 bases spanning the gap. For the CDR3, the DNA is TGTGCCAGCAGTTTTCGCCAAAACGTGGGGGAGACCCAGTACTTC. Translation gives CASSFRQNVGETQYF.

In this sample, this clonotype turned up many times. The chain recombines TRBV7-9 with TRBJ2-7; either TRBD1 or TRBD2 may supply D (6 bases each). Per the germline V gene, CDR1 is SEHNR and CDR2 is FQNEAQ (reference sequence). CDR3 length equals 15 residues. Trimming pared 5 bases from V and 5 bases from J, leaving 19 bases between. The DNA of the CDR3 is TGTGCCAGCAGCCCAGGGGACTGGATAAGGGACGAGCAGTACTTC. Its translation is CASSPGDWIRDEQYF.

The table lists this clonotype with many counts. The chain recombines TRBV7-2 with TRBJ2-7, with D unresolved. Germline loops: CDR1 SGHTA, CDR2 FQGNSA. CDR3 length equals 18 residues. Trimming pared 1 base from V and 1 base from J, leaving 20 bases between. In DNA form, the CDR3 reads TGTGCCAGCAGCTTAGGAGGTGGCCAGAATAGTTGGTCCTACGAGCAGTACTTC. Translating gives CASSLGGGQNSWSYEQYF.

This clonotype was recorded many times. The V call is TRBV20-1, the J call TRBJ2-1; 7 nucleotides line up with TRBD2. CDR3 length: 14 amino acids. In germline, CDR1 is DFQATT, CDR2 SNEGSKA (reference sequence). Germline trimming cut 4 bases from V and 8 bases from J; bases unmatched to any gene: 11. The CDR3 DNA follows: TGCAGTGCTACGGGGGGAGCGTATCTGTATGAGCAGTTCTTC. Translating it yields CSATGGAYLYEQFF.

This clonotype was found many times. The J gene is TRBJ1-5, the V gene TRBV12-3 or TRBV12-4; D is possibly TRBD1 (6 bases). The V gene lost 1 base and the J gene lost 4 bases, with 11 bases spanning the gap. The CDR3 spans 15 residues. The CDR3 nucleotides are TGTGCCAGCAGTTTAGATTGGACAGAGAATCAGCCCCAGCATTTT. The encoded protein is CASSLDWTENQPQHF.

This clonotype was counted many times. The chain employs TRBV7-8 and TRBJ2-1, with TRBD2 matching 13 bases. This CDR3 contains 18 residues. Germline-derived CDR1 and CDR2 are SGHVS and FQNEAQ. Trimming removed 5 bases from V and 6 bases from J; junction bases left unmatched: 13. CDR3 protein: CASSHGLAGVGTSNEQFF. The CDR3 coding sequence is TGTGCCAGCAGCCATGGACTAGCGGGAGTAGGTACGAGCAATGAGCAGTTCTTC.

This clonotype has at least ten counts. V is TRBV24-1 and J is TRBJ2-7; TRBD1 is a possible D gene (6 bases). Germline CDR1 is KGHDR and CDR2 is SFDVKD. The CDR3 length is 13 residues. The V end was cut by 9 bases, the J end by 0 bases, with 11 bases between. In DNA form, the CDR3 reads TGTGCCACCCAAGGACAGAACTCCTACGAGCAGTACTTC. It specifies CATQGQNSYEQYF.

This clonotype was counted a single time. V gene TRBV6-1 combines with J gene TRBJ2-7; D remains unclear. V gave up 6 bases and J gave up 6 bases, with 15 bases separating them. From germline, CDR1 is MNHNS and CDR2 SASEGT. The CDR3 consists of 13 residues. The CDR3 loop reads CASSPQGMGEQYF. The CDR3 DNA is TGTGCCAGCAGCCCCCAAGGGATGGGCGAGCAGTACTTC.

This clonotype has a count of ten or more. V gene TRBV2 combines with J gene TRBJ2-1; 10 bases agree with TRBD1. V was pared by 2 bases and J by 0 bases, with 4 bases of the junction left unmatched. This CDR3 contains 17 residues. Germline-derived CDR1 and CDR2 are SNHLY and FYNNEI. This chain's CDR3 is CASSERRTGGSYNEQFF. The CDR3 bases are TGTGCCAGCAGTGAAAGGCGGACAGGGGGCTCCTACAATGAGCAGTTCTTC.

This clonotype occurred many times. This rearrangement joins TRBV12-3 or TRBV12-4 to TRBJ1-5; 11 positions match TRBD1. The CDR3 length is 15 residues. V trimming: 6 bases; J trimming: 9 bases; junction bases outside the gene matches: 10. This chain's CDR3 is CASRIGTGGTGPQHF. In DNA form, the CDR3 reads TGTGCCAGCAGAATCGGGACAGGGGGGACGGGGCCCCAGCATTTT.

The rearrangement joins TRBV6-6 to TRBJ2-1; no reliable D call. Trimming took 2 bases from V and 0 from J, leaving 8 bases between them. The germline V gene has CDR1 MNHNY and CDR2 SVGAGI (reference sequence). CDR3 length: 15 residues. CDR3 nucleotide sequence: TGTGCCAGCAGTTACGCCCCCGTCTCCTACAATGAGCAGTTCTTC. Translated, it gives CASSYAPVSYNEQFF.

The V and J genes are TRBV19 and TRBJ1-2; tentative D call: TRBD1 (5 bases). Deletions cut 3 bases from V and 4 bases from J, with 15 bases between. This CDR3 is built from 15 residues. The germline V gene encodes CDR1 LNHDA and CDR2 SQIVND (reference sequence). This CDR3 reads CASSMGDRRFYGYTF. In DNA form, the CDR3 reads TGTGCCAGTAGTATGGGGGACCGCCGCTTCTATGGCTACACCTTC.

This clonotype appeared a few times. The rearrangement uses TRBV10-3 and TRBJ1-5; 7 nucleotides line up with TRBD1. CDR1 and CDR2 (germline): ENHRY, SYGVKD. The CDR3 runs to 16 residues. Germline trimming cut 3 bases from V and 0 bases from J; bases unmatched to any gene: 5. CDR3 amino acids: CAISDPGTASNQPQHF. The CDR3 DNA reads TGTGCCATCAGTGACCCCGGGACAGCTAGCAATCAGCCCCAGCATTTT.

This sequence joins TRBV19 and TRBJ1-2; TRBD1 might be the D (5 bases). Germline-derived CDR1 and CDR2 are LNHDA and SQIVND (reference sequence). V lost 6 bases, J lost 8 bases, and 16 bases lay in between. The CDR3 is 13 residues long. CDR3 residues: CASRQPGRTGYTF. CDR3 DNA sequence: TGTGCCAGTAGACAGCCAGGGAGGACCGGCTACACCTTC.

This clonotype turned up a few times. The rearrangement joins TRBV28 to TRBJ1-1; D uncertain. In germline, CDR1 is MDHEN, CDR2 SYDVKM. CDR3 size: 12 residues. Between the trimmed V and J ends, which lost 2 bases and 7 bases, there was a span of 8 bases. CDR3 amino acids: CASSLRKIEAFF. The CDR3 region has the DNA TGTGCCAGCAGTTTACGGAAAATTGAAGCTTTCTTT.

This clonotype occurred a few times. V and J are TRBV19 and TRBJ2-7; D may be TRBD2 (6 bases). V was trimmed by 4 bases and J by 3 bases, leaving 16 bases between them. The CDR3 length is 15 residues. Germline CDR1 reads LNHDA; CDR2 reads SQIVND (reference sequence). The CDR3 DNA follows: TGTGCCAGTAGTAAGAGGGACGGAGGGAACTACGAGCAGTACTTC. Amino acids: CASSKRDGGNYEQYF.